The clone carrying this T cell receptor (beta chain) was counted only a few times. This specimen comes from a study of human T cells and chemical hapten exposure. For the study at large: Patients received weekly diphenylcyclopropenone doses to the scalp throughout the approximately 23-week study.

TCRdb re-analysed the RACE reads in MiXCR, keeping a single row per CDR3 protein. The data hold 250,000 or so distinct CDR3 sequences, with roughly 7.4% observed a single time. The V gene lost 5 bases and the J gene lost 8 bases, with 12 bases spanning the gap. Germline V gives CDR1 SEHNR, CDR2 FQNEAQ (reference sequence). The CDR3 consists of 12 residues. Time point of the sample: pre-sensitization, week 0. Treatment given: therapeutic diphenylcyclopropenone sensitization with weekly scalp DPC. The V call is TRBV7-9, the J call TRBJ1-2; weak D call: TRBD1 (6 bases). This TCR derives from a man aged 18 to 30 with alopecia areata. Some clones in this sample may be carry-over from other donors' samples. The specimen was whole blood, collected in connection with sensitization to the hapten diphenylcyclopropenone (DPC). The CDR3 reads CASSPGTHGYTF. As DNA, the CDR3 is TGTGCCAGCAGCCCTGGGACACACGGCTACACCTTC.